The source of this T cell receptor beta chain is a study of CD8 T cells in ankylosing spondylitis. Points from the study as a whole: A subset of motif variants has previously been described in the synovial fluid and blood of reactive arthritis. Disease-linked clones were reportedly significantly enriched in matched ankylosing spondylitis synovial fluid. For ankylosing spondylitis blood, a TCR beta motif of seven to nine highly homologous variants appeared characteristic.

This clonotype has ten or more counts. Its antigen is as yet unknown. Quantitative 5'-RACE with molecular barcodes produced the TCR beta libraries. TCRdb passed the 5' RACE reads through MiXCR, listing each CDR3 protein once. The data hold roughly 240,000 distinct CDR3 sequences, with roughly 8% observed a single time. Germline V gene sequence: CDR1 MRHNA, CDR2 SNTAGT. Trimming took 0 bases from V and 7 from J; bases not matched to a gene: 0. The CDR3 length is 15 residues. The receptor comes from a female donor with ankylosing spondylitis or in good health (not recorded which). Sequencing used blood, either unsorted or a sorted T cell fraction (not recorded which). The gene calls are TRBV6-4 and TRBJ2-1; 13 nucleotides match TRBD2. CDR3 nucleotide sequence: TGTGCCAGCAGTGACTCGGGACTAGCGGGGAATGAGCAGTTCTTC. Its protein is CASSDSGLAGNEQFF.